The 14 T cell receptor beta chains below all came from one sample that was sequenced in a study of blood T cells in healthy people across ages. Sample-barcoded 5' priming and a J-beta primer mix drove a second PCR of about 6 to 12 cycles. MiXCR was run by TCRdb on the 5' RACE reads, yielding one entry per CDR3 protein. The table has fewer than 650,000 distinct CDR3 sequences, around a quarter seen once. In addition, the sample was reused for a study of T cells of mothers and their children.

The material sequenced was blood. Source of these receptors: a boy younger than 10 in good health.

The V and J genes are TRBV11-1 and TRBJ2-5, with 7 bases that match TRBD2. Matching the DNA end better, TRBJ2-1 makes the J call doubtful. CDR3 length: 20 residues. From germline, CDR1 is SGHAT and CDR2 FQDESV (reference sequence). CDR3: CASSFKRSFLAAPPNNEQFF. The CDR3 nucleotides read TGTGCCAGCAGCTTCAAGCGGTCGTTCCTAGCGGCACCTCCAAACAATGAGCAGTTCTTC.

V usage is TRBV11-2 and J usage is TRBJ2-3, with 8 bases matching TRBD2. There are 18 residues in the CDR3. The germline CDR1 and CDR2 sequences are SGHAT and FQNNGV. Trimming at V came to 4 bases and at J to 4 bases, leaving 16 bases not matched to a gene. In nucleotides, the CDR3 is TGTGCCAGCAGCTATTTGGGGTGGGGACTAGGCTCCGCAGATACGCAGTATTTT. It specifies CASSYLGWGLGSADTQYF.

The chain employs TRBV18 and TRBJ1-1; D is unclear. This CDR3 contains 12 residues. Germline CDR1 KGHSH, CDR2 LQKENI. V was cut by 6 bases and J by 6 bases, with 11 bases left in between. The CDR3 bases are TGTGCCAGCTCGGTCGCGGGAGCTGAAGCTTTCTTT. Translation gives CASSVAGAEAFF.

V gene TRBV12-3 or TRBV12-4 combines with J gene TRBJ2-2; tentatively, D is TRBD2 (6 bases). The CDR3 extends over 16 amino acids. Trimming cost V 1 base and J 0 bases, with 9 bases left between them. The CDR3 bases are TGTGCCAGCAGTTTAGTAGGGACTCCGAACACCGGGGAGCTGTTTTTT. It yields the protein CASSLVGTPNTGELFF.

This chain joins TRBV7-3 and TRBJ1-2, with D hard to call. Germline CDR1 reads SGHTA; CDR2 reads FQGTGA. Between the trimmed V and J ends, which lost 2 bases and 7 bases, there was a span of 8 bases. The CDR3 covers 12 residues. CDR3 sequence: CASSLGRPGYTF. The CDR3 DNA reads TGTGCCAGCAGCTTAGGAAGGCCTGGCTACACCTTC.

In this sample, this clonotype turned up many times. The chain joins TRBV5-5 to TRBJ2-3; D may match TRBD1 or TRBD2 (7 bases each). The CDR3 consists of 17 residues. The V gene lost 0 bases and the J gene lost 2 bases, with 16 bases spanning the gap. Germline V gene data show CDR1 as SGHKS and CDR2 as YYEKEE (reference sequence). The CDR3: CASSLDISGGDTDTQYF. The DNA of the CDR3 is TGTGCCAGCAGCTTGGACATTTCAGGGGGGGACACAGATACGCAGTATTTT.

This chain links TRBV9 with TRBJ2-5; 12 bases line up with TRBD2. From germline, CDR1 is SGDLS and CDR2 YYNGEE. Trimming cost V 2 bases and J 4 bases; bases outside gene matches: 6. The CDR3 extends over 16 amino acids. CDR3 coding DNA: TGTGCCAGCAGCGTGGTTGCTAGCGGGAGGGGAGAGACCCAGTACTTC. Protein: CASSVVASGRGETQYF.

This clonotype occurred a few times. The V call is TRBV27, the J call TRBJ2-1; possible D gene TRBD2, 5 bases. Germline V CDR1 and CDR2: MNHEY, SMNVEV (reference sequence). Trimming cost V 4 bases and J 6 bases, with 22 bases left between them. This CDR3 has 17 residues. The CDR3 DNA sequence: TGTGCCAGCAGTTCCATCCTTAGCGCCTTCACCGTCAATGAGCAGTTCTTC. Translation: CASSSILSAFTVNEQFF.

The V and J genes are TRBV3-1 and TRBJ2-5; TRBD2 matches 7 bases. Germline V gene data show CDR1 as LGHDT and CDR2 as YNNKEL (reference sequence). The CDR3 sequence is 15 residues long. V lost 0 bases and J lost 3; bases outside the gene matches: 4. CDR3 sequence reads: CASSQEWRGKETQYF. The CDR3, as DNA: TGTGCCAGCAGCCAAGAATGGCGGGGGAAAGAGACCCAGTACTTC.

This chain links TRBV20-1 with TRBJ2-3; D unresolved. Germline CDR1 DFQATT, CDR2 SNEGSKA (reference sequence). There are 13 residues in the CDR3. Trimming took off 5 bases at V and 5 bases at J, with 14 bases between the two ends. The CDR3: CSASDLARDTQYF. DNA for the CDR3: TGCAGTGCTTCCGACTTAGCCAGAGATACGCAGTATTTT.

This clonotype was counted a single time. The chain has TRBV19 and TRBJ2-2; TRBD1 matches 9 bases. Losses at the gene ends were 9 bases for V and 6 bases for J; bases not matched to a gene: 11. The CDR3 consists of 15 residues. Germline CDR1 is LNHDA and CDR2 is SQIVND (reference sequence). The CDR3 DNA follows: TGTGCCAGCAAGCAAGGACAGGGGAGTCCCGGGGAGCTGTTTTTT. Protein sequence: CASKQGQGSPGELFF.

This clonotype was observed a handful of times. V and J are TRBV9 and TRBJ2-1; D is unclear. The DNA end favors TRBJ2-5, so the J call may be wrong. The V gene's germline CDR1 is SGDLS and CDR2 YYNGEE. There are 14 residues in the CDR3. The DNA for the CDR3 is TGTGCCAGCAGCGTAGGCGAAGGGTGGGAGACCCAGTACTTC. Protein: CASSVGEGWETQYF.

This sequence joins TRBV29-1 and TRBJ1-2; D remains unclear. CDR3 size: 13 residues. V was pared by 4 bases and J by 6 bases, with 15 bases between. In germline, CDR1 is SQVTM, CDR2 ANQGSEA. This chain's CDR3 is CSVGRESINGYTF. The CDR3 nucleotides are TGCAGCGTTGGACGGGAGAGCATTAATGGCTACACCTTC.

V and J are TRBV21-1 and TRBJ2-1; the table gives TRBD1 as D, unverified against the DNA. TRBV21-1 represents a pseudogene. This CDR3 is 19 amino acids long. The CDR3: CASSKELSGFLTSYNEQFF. CDR3 sequence (DNA): TGTGCCAGCAGCAAAGAGTTATCCGGGTTTCTTACGTCCTACAATGAGCAGTTCTTC.